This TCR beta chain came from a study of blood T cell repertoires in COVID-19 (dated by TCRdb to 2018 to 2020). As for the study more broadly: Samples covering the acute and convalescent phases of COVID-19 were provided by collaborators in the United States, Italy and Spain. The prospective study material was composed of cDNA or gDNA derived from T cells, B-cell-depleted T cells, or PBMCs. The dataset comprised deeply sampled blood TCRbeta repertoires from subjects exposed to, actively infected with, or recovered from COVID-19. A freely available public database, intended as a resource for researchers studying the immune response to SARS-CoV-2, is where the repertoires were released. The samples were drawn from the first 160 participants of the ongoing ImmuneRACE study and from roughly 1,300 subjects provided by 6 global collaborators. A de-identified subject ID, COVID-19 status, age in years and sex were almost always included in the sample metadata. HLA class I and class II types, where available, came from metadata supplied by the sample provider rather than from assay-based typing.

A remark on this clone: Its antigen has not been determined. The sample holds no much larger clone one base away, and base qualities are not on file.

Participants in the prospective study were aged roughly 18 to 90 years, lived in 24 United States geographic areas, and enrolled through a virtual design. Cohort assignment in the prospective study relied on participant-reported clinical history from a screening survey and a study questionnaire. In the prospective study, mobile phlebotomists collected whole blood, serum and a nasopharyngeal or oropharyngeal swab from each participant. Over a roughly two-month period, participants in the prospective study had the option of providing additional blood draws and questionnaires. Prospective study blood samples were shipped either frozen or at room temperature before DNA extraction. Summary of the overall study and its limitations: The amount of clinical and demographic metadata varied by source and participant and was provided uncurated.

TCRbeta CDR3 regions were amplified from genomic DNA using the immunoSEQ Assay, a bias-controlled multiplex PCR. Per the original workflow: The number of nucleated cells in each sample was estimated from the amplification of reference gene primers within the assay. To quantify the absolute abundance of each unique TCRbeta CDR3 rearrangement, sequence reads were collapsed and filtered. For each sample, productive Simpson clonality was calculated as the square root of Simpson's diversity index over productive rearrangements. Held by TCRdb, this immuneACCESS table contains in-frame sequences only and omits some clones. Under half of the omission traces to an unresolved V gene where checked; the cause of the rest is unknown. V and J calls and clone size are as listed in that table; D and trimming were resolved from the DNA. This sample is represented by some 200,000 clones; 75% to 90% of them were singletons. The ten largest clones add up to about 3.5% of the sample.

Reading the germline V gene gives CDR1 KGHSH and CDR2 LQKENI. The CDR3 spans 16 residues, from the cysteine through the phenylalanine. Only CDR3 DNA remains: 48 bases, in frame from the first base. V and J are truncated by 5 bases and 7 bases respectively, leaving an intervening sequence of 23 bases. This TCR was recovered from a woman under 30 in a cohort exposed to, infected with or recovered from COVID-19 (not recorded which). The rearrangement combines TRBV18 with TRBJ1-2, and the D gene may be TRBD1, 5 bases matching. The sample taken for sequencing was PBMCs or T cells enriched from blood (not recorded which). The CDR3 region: CASSIARARDGSGYTF. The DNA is TGTGCCAGCTCAATCGCCCGGGCCCGGGACGGGAGTGGCTACACCTTC.